The 26 T cell receptor beta chains presented below share a single source sample, sequenced in a study of T cells after yellow fever vaccination. TCRdb analysed the 5' RACE reads with MiXCR anew, one entry per CDR3 protein. The sample has about 260,000 distinct CDR3 sequences, 10% to 15% seen once; the top ten hold 0.45% to 0.65%. Material: CD4+ T cells sorted from PBMCs, obtained 45 days after the yellow fever booster vaccination. The receptors derive from a man aged 25-40 years who received the YFV17D yellow fever vaccine.

This clonotype was found a few times. The rearrangement uses TRBV5-1 and TRBJ2-1; D gene uncertain. Trimming took off 5 bases at V and 5 bases at J, with 5 bases between the two ends. The CDR3 spans 11 residues. Looked up from germline, CDR1 is SGHRS and CDR2 is YFSETQ. DNA for the CDR3: TGCGCCAGCAGACGGGACAATGAGCAGTTCTTC. It encodes CASRRDNEQFF.

The chain has TRBV12-3 or TRBV12-4 and TRBJ2-1; perhaps TRBD1 as D (5 bases). CDR3 length: 15 amino acids. Deletions cut 6 bases from V and 4 bases from J, with 16 bases between. The CDR3 DNA is TGTGCCAGCAGCGCAGGGCATGGTGGTTACAATGAGCAGTTCTTC. Translation: CASSAGHGGYNEQFF.

At least ten counts were recorded for this clonotype. The V and J genes are TRBV29-1 and TRBJ2-3; 9 bases align to TRBD1. The CDR3 spans 13 residues. Germline CDR1 SQVTM, CDR2 ANQGSEA. With 7 bases clipped from V and 3 bases from J, the junction kept 5 bases outside the gene matches. As DNA, the CDR3 is TGCAGCGAGATGACAGGGGGAACAGATACGCAGTATTTT. It codes for CSEMTGGTDTQYF.

This clonotype was detected only a few times. The gene calls are TRBV20-1 and TRBJ2-7; 12 nucleotides align to TRBD2. V gave up 1 base and J gave up 5 bases; unmatched junction bases: 3. The germline V gene encodes CDR1 DFQATT and CDR2 SNEGSKA (reference sequence). This CDR3 has 14 amino acids. CDR3 amino acids: CSARGLAGVDEQYF. The CDR3 DNA reads TGCAGTGCTAGAGGACTAGCGGGAGTCGACGAGCAGTACTTC.

The J gene is TRBJ2-5, the V gene TRBV18; no firm D call. This CDR3 comprises 14 residues. Trimming took 0 bases from V and 0 from J, leaving 5 bases between them. The V gene's germline CDR1 is KGHSH and CDR2 LQKENI. CDR3 loop: CASSPPVYQETQYF. For the CDR3, the DNA is TGTGCCAGCTCACCACCAGTCTACCAAGAGACCCAGTACTTC.

This clonotype was seen more than once but under ten times. This rearrangement joins TRBV12-3 or TRBV12-4 to TRBJ2-7; 14 bases match TRBD2. CDR3 length: 16 amino acids. J gave up 4 bases and V 3 bases, and 5 bases lay outside the gene matches. CDR3 protein: CASSFGLAGGKYEQYF. For the CDR3, the DNA is TGTGCCAGCAGTTTCGGACTAGCGGGAGGCAAGTACGAGCAGTACTTC.

This clonotype was seen more than once but under ten times. J is TRBJ2-5 and V is TRBV29-1; D is ambiguous. The CDR3 covers 10 residues. Germline CDR1 is SQVTM and CDR2 is ANQGSEA. V dropped 7 bases and J dropped 1 base, with 4 bases sitting between them. The CDR3, as DNA: TGCAGCGCCTTCCAAGAGACCCAGTACTTC. This gives the protein CSAFQETQYF.

This clonotype was detected a few times. The rearrangement joins TRBV4-1 to TRBJ1-1; D unclear. The V and J ends lost 1 base and 1 base respectively, with 10 bases between them. Germline loops: CDR1 MGHRA, CDR2 YSYEKL. The CDR3 consists of 15 residues. This chain's CDR3 is CASSQVLGKNTEAFF. CDR3 bases: TGCGCCAGCAGCCAAGTTTTGGGAAAGAACACTGAAGCTTTCTTT.

This clonotype was seen repeatedly, ten times or more. The J gene is TRBJ2-3, the V gene TRBV5-1; 7 positions match TRBD2. This CDR3 region has 14 residues. The V gene end was trimmed by 5 bases and the J gene end by 0 bases; junction bases not matched to a gene: 3. Germline V gene data show CDR1 as SGHRS and CDR2 as YFSETQ. The CDR3 sequence is CASRRLASTDTQYF. CDR3 DNA sequence: TGCGCCAGCAGAAGACTAGCTAGCACAGATACGCAGTATTTT. The whole variable domain, filled in from reference TRBV5-1 and TRBJ2-3, reads KAGVTQTPRYLIKTRGQQVTLSCSPISGHRSVSWYQQTPGQGLQFLFEYFSETQRNKGNFPGRFSGRQFSNSRSEMNVSTLELGDSALYLCASRRLASTDTQYFGPGTRLTVL.

The rearrangement links TRBV20-1 to TRBJ2-3, with TRBD2 identical over 8 bases. CDR1 and CDR2 from the germline V gene are DFQATT and SNEGSKA (reference sequence). V was pared by 6 bases and J by 6 bases, with 11 bases of the junction left unmatched. The CDR3 is 14 residues long. The CDR3 region has the DNA TGCAGTGCAGGTCTAGCGGGCCAAGGGGATACGCAGTATTTT. This encodes CSAGLAGQGDTQYF.

This clonotype was detected only a few times. This chain links TRBV5-1 with TRBJ2-7; the D gene is possibly TRBD1 (6 bases). This CDR3 spans 15 amino acids. The germline V gene encodes CDR1 SGHRS and CDR2 YFSETQ. The V gene lost 4 bases and the J gene lost 2 bases, with 16 bases spanning the gap. This chain's CDR3 is CASSPSPDRTYEQYF. The CDR3 coding sequence is TGCGCCAGCAGCCCCTCCCCCGACAGGACCTACGAGCAGTACTTC.

The chain recombines TRBV15 with TRBJ2-5; possibly TRBD2 for D (7 bases). The CDR3 is made up of 14 amino acids. V was trimmed by 2 bases and J by 5 bases, leaving 12 bases between them. Germline loops: CDR1 LNHNV, CDR2 YYDKDF (reference sequence). CDR3 bases: TGTGCCACCAGCAGATCAAGGGGGGGGGAGACCCAGTACTTC. Protein sequence: CATSRSRGGETQYF.

This clonotype was seen only a few times. The chain couples TRBV25-1 to TRBJ2-3, with 12 bases that match TRBD2. The CDR3 covers 15 residues. Germline CDR1 reads MGHDK; CDR2 reads SYGVNS. The V gene end was trimmed by 3 bases and the J gene end by 11 bases; junction bases not matched to a gene: 9. In DNA form, the CDR3 reads TGTGCCAGCAGTGAGCCTAGCGGGAGGGTAGTTAAGCAGTATTTT. Protein: CASSEPSGRVVKQYF.

This clonotype was counted a few times. CDR3 in amino acids: CASHRKIGGSPLHF. The CDR3 nucleotides read TGTGCCAGCCACCGGAAGATTGGGGGGTCACCCCTCCACTTT. This chain joins TRBV18 and TRBJ1-6; weak D call: TRBD1 (5 bases). Trimming removed 8 bases at V and 10 bases at J, with 18 bases between. There are 14 residues in the CDR3. CDR1 is KGHSH, CDR2 LQKENI, per germline.

This clonotype appeared many times. The V and J genes are TRBV12-3 or TRBV12-4 and TRBJ2-3; no definite D call. Trimming took 2 bases from V and 6 from J, leaving 3 bases between them. CDR3 size: 11 residues. CDR3 residues: CASSLIDTQYF. CDR3 sequence (DNA): TGTGCCAGCAGTTTAATCGATACGCAGTATTTT.

The chain employs TRBV11-2 and TRBJ1-1; maybe TRBD1 (6 bases). The germline V and J ends were trimmed by 5 bases and 1 base, with 20 bases remaining between them. The CDR3 consists of 17 residues. Germline loops: CDR1 SGHAT, CDR2 FQNNGV. CDR3 residues: CASSLGGARGRNTEAFF. DNA of the CDR3: TGTGCCAGCAGCCTTGGGGGGGCGCGGGGCCGGAACACTGAAGCTTTCTTT.

This clonotype was counted only a few times. V usage is TRBV24-1 and J usage is TRBJ2-3, with D possibly being TRBD2 (6 bases). There are 14 residues in the CDR3. The ends were cut back, 1 base at V and 3 bases at J, with 7 bases in the middle. CDR1 and CDR2 from the germline V gene are KGHDR and SFDVKD. The CDR3 sequence: CATSDFGGTDTQYF. The CDR3 DNA reads TGTGCCACCAGTGATTTCGGGGGAACAGATACGCAGTATTTT.

The chain uses TRBV30 and TRBJ2-1, with TRBD2 matching over 12 bases. This CDR3 has 17 residues. Germline loops: CDR1 GTSNPN, CDR2 SVGIG (reference sequence). Losses at the gene ends were 1 base for V and 8 bases for J; bases not matched to a gene: 12. Here the CDR3 reads CAWSAGTSGLFDDEQFF. The CDR3 bases are TGTGCCTGGAGTGCGGGGACTAGCGGGTTATTTGACGATGAGCAGTTCTTC. The full variable domain, its missing parts supplied by reference TRBV30 and TRBJ2-1, is SQTIHQWPATLVQPVGSPLSLECTVEGTSNPNLYWYRQAAGRGLQLLFYSVGIGQISSEVPQNLSASRPQDRQFILSSKKLLLSDSGFYLCAWSAGTSGLFDDEQFFGPGTRLTVL.

This clonotype has a handful of counts. The chain carries TRBV19 and TRBJ2-1; 7 bases fit TRBD2. Losses at the gene ends were 2 bases for V and 7 bases for J; bases not matched to a gene: 11. The CDR3 runs to 16 residues. Per the germline V gene, CDR1 is LNHDA and CDR2 is SQIVND (reference sequence). The CDR3 DNA sequence: TGTGCCAGTAGTATAACAACCCGGGAGGTTGGTAATGAGCAGTTCTTC. This gives the protein CASSITTREVGNEQFF.

V usage is TRBV12-3 or TRBV12-4 and J usage is TRBJ2-1, with 7 positions matching TRBD2. The CDR3 runs to 14 residues. Trimming removed 2 bases from V and 15 bases from J; junction bases left unmatched: 13. The CDR3 bases are TGTGCCAGCAGTTTAATGGCGGGAGAAGCTGGTCTGTTCTTC. It yields the protein CASSLMAGEAGLFF.

This clonotype was counted only a few times. This chain connects TRBV6-2 or TRBV6-3 to TRBJ2-7, with TRBD1 identical over 8 bases. This CDR3 spans 12 amino acids. The germline gives CDR1 MNHEY, CDR2 SVGEGT. V dropped 10 bases and J dropped 6; count of bases not matched to a gene: 8. CDR3 protein: CAIFQGAGEQYF. CDR3 DNA sequence: TGTGCCATCTTCCAGGGGGCCGGCGAGCAGTACTTC.

The rearrangement joins TRBV5-1 to TRBJ2-2; a possible D gene is TRBD2 (5 bases). Germline loops: CDR1 SGHRS, CDR2 YFSETQ. The CDR3 consists of 13 residues. Trimming took off 5 bases at V and 6 bases at J, with 11 bases between the two ends. CDR3 amino acids: CASSEGVPGELFF. The CDR3 region has the DNA TGCGCCAGCAGTGAGGGAGTTCCCGGGGAGCTGTTTTTT.

This clonotype was observed a handful of times. V is TRBV12-3 or TRBV12-4 and J is TRBJ2-1; the D is unclear. The V gene lost 6 bases and the J gene lost 6 bases, with 18 bases spanning the gap. The CDR3 extends over 15 amino acids. DNA for the CDR3: TGTGCCAGCAGAACTCAAACGGCTCAGCCCAATGAGCAGTTCTTC. It encodes CASRTQTAQPNEQFF.

The chain is built from TRBV29-1 and TRBJ2-1, with D hard to call. The CDR3 totals 10 residues. Germline V gene data show CDR1 as SQVTM and CDR2 as ANQGSEA. Trimming pared 3 bases from V and 5 bases from J, leaving 2 bases between. In nucleotides, the CDR3 is TGCAGCGTTGACGACAATGAGCAGTTCTTC. This translates into CSVDDNEQFF.

By share, this clonotype counts as medium-sized. CDR3 region: CASSALGGEQYF. CDR3 sequence (DNA): TGTGCCAGCAGTGCACTAGGTGGGGAGCAGTACTTC. The chain combines TRBV9 with TRBJ2-7; D is perhaps TRBD2 (5 bases). The V gene lost 5 bases and the J gene lost 7 bases, with 13 bases spanning the gap. The CDR3 loop spans 12 amino acids. Germline CDR1 SGDLS, CDR2 YYNGEE. The variable domain in full, with the rest retrieved from reference TRBV9 and TRBJ2-7, is DSGVTQTPKHLITATGQRVTLRCSPRSGDLSVYWYQQSLDQGLQFLIQYYNGEERAKGNILERFSAQQFPDLHSELNLSSLELGDSALYFCASSALGGEQYFGPGTRLTVT.

This clonotype was counted only a few times. The chain recombines TRBV5-1 with TRBJ2-3; D unresolved. The V gene's germline CDR1 is SGHRS and CDR2 YFSETQ. V was trimmed by 0 bases and J by 6 bases, leaving 11 bases between them. There are 14 residues in the CDR3. The CDR3 region is CASSLESPGDTQYF. The CDR3 DNA sequence: TGCGCCAGCAGCTTGGAAAGCCCCGGGGATACGCAGTATTTT.